This is a list of T cell receptor beta chains from one sample in a study of CD8+CD57+ T cells in acquired aplastic anemia. TCRdb reprocessed the reads via MiXCR and lists one record per CDR3 protein. Among 200,000 to 250,000 distinct CDR3 sequences listed, about a third were seen once. The sequenced material came from sorted CD4+, CD8+, or CD8+CD57+ T cells (not recorded which) from PBMCs. All receptors derive from a human donor in good health, serving as a control. CDR3s include the opening cysteine and the closing phenylalanine or tryptophan. A D gene is named only where the DNA matches it firmly. Part of the rows lack a size; the others show once, few, many or a class for expanded clones.

len: 12; abundance: many; v_gene: TRBV7-2; j_gene: TRBJ2-7; d_gene: NA; CDR3aa: CASSLVSYEQYF; CDR3nt: TGTGCCAGCAGCTTAGTTTCTTACGAGCAGTACTTC
len: 14; abundance: few; v_gene: TRBV14; j_gene: TRBJ1-2; d_gene: TRBD1; CDR3aa: CASSKGQGAHGYTF; CDR3nt: TGTGCCAGCAGCAAGGGACAGGGGGCTCATGGCTACACCTTC
len: 12; abundance: many; v_gene: TRBV6-1; j_gene: TRBJ2-7; d_gene: NA; CDR3aa: CASIADSYEQYF; CDR3nt: TGTGCCAGCATTGCCGATTCCTACGAGCAGTACTTC
len: 15; abundance: once; v_gene: TRBV7-8; j_gene: TRBJ1-2; d_gene: NA; CDR3aa: CASSLVFGGDYGYTF; CDR3nt: TGTGCCAGCAGCTTAGTTTTCGGAGGGGACTATGGCTACACCTTC
len: 14; abundance: few; v_gene: TRBV5-1; j_gene: TRBJ2-7; d_gene: TRBD2; CDR3aa: CASSPSGTSYEQYF; CDR3nt: TGCGCCAGCAGCCCTAGCGGGACGTCCTACGAGCAGTACTTC
len: 15; abundance: NA; v_gene: TRBV10-3; j_gene: TRBJ2-3; d_gene: TRBD2; CDR3aa: CASSHGGGYTDTQYF; CDR3nt: TGTGCCAGCAGCCACGGCGGGGGGTACACAGATACGCAGTATTTT
len: 14; abundance: few; v_gene: TRBV7-2; j_gene: TRBJ1-1; d_gene: NA; CDR3aa: CASSFRGLYTEAFF; CDR3nt: TGTGCCAGCAGCTTTAGGGGTCTTTACACTGAAGCTTTCTTT
len: 15; abundance: NA; v_gene: TRBV2; j_gene: TRBJ2-5; d_gene: NA; CDR3aa: CASSVRRGDQETQYF; CDR3nt: TGTGCCAGCAGTGTGAGGCGAGGGGACCAAGAGACCCAGTACTTC
len: 15; abundance: NA; v_gene: TRBV20-1; j_gene: TRBJ2-2; d_gene: TRBD2; CDR3aa: CSATRTGRHTGELFF; CDR3nt: TGCAGTGCGACTCGAACCGGGAGGCACACCGGGGAGCTGTTTTTT
len: 15; abundance: few; v_gene: TRBV5-4; j_gene: TRBJ2-1; d_gene: TRBD2; CDR3aa: CASSQGLAGDNEQFF; CDR3nt: TGTGCCAGCAGCCAGGGACTAGCGGGGGACAATGAGCAGTTCTTC
len: 14; abundance: many; v_gene: TRBV12-3/TRBV12-4; j_gene: TRBJ1-2; d_gene: TRBD1; CDR3aa: CASSPRTGVYGYTF; CDR3nt: TGTGCCAGCAGTCCCCGAACAGGGGTCTATGGCTACACCTTC
len: 13; abundance: many; v_gene: TRBV2; j_gene: TRBJ2-7; d_gene: NA; CDR3aa: CASSEQGVSEQYF; CDR3nt: TGTGCCAGCAGTGAACAGGGTGTAAGCGAGCAGTACTTC
len: 13; abundance: NA; v_gene: TRBV6-5; j_gene: TRBJ1-1; d_gene: NA; CDR3aa: CASSYRWGTEAFF; CDR3nt: TGTGCCAGCAGTTACCGGTGGGGCACTGAAGCTTTCTTT
len: 15; abundance: many; v_gene: TRBV27; j_gene: TRBJ1-1; d_gene: NA; CDR3aa: CASKYRGGGGTEAFF; CDR3nt: TGTGCCAGCAAATATAGGGGAGGCGGAGGCACTGAAGCTTTCTTT
len: 16; abundance: NA; v_gene: TRBV20-1; j_gene: TRBJ2-1; d_gene: TRBD2; CDR3aa: CSARDRLAGGRHERFF; CDR3nt: TGCAGTGCTAGAGATCGGCTAGCGGGGGGGCGACATGAGCGGTTCTTC
len: 12; abundance: many; v_gene: TRBV6-5; j_gene: TRBJ1-2; d_gene: NA; CDR3aa: CASSYSGNGYTF; CDR3nt: TGTGCCAGCAGTTACTCAGGGAATGGCTACACCTTC
len: 17; abundance: few; v_gene: TRBV5-4; j_gene: TRBJ2-1; d_gene: TRBD2; CDR3aa: CASSLEQTSGSPNEQFF; CDR3nt: TGTGCCAGCAGCTTGGAGCAGACTAGCGGGAGTCCCAATGAGCAGTTCTTC
len: 14; abundance: NA; v_gene: TRBV10-3; j_gene: TRBJ2-5; d_gene: TRBD1; CDR3aa: CAIRGQGAGETQYF; CDR3nt: TGTGCCATCAGGGGACAGGGGGCGGGAGAGACCCAGTACTTC
len: 16; abundance: NA; v_gene: TRBV6-1; j_gene: TRBJ2-6; d_gene: NA; CDR3aa: CASTVRGFVGANVLTF; CDR3nt: TGTGCCAGCACTGTCAGGGGTTTCGTTGGGGCCAACGTCCTGACTTTC
len: 13; abundance: few; v_gene: TRBV18; j_gene: TRBJ2-7; d_gene: NA; CDR3aa: CASSPSARNEQYF; CDR3nt: TGTGCCAGCTCACCTTCAGCTAGGAACGAGCAGTACTTC
len: 14; abundance: many; v_gene: TRBV2; j_gene: TRBJ2-3; d_gene: NA; CDR3aa: CASRGLLLGDTQYF; CDR3nt: TGTGCCAGCCGGGGACTTCTCCTCGGAGATACGCAGTATTTT
len: 15; abundance: NA; v_gene: TRBV5-1; j_gene: TRBJ2-1; d_gene: NA; CDR3aa: CASSLLGGTQYEQFF; CDR3nt: TGCGCCAGCAGCTTGCTCGGCGGAACCCAATATGAGCAGTTCTTC
len: 12; abundance: NA; v_gene: TRBV30; j_gene: TRBJ1-2; d_gene: TRBD1; CDR3aa: CAWSQGAGGYTF; CDR3nt: TGTGCCTGGAGCCAGGGGGCCGGGGGCTACACCTTC
len: 16; abundance: few; v_gene: TRBV11-1; j_gene: TRBJ2-1; d_gene: TRBD2; CDR3aa: CASSFKASGGGNEQLF; CDR3nt: TGTGCCAGCAGCTTTAAGGCTAGCGGGGGCGGGAATGAGCAGCTCTTC